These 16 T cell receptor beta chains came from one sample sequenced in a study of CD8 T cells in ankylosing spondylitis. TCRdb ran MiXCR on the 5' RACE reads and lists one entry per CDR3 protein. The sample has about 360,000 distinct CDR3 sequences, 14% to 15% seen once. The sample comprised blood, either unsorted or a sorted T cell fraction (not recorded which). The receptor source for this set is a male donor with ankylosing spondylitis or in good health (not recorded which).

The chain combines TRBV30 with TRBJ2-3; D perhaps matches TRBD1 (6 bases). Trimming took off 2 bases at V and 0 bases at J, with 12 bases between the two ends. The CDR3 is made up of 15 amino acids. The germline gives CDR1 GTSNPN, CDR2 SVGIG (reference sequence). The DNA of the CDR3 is TGTGCCTGGAGTTACGCAGGGGCGAGCACAGATACGCAGTATTTT. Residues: CAWSYAGASTDTQYF.

CDR3 in amino acids: CASSFGISGANVLTF. The CDR3 nucleotides read TGTGCCAGCAGTTTTGGAATTTCTGGGGCCAACGTCCTGACTTTC. The rearrangement links TRBV12-3 or TRBV12-4 to TRBJ2-6; no clear D. The CDR3 length is 15 residues. Between the trimmed V and J ends, which lost 3 bases and 1 base, there was a span of 7 bases.

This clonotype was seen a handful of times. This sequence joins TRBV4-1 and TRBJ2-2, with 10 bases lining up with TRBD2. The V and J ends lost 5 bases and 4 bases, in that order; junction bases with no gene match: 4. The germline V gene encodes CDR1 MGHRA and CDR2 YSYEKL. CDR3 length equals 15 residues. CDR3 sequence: CASSDPSGSTGELFF. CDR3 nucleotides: TGCGCCAGCAGCGACCCTAGCGGGAGCACCGGGGAGCTGTTTTTT.

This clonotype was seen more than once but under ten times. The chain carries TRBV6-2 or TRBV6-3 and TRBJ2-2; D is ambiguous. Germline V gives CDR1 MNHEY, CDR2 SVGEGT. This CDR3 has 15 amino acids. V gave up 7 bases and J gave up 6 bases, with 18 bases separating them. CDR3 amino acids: CASTPLDREAGELFF. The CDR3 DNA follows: TGTGCCAGCACCCCTTTGGATAGGGAAGCCGGGGAGCTGTTTTTT.

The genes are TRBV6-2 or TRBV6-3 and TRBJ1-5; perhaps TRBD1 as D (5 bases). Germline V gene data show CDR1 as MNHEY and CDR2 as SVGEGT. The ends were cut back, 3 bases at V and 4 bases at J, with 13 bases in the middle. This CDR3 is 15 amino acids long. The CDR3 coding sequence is TGTGCCAGCAGTTATATCCGGGGCGGTAATCAGCCCCAGCATTTT. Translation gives CASSYIRGGNQPQHF.

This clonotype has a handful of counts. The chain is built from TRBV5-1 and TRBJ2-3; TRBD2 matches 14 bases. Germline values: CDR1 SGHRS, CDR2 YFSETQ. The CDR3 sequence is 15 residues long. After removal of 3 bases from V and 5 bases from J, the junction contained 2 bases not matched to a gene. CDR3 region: CASSSTSGGVDTQYF. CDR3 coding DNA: TGCGCCAGCAGCTCGACTAGCGGGGGGGTAGATACGCAGTATTTT.

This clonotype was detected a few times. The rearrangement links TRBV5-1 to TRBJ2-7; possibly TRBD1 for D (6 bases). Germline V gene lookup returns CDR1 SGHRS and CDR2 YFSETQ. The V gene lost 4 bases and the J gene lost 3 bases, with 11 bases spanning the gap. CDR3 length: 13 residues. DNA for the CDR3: TGCGCCAGCAGCACGGACAGCTACTACGAGCAGTACTTC. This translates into CASSTDSYYEQYF.

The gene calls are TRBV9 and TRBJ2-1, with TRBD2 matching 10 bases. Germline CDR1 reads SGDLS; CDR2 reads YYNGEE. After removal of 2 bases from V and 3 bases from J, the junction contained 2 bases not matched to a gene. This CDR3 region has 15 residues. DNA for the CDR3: TGTGCCAGCAGCGTCGGACTAGCGGTCTACAATGAGCAGTTCTTC. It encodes CASSVGLAVYNEQFF. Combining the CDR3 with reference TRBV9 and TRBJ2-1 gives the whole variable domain DSGVTQTPKHLITATGQRVTLRCSPRSGDLSVYWYQQSLDQGLQFLIQYYNGEERAKGNILERFSAQQFPDLHSELNLSSLELGDSALYFCASSVGLAVYNEQFFGPGTRLTVL.

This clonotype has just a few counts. The CDR3 bases are TGTGCCAGCAGCCCCGTCTCCCGTTCGGCTTTCTTT. It translates to CASSPVSRSAFF. The chain combines TRBV6-1 with TRBJ1-1; D is unresolved. Trimming shortened V by 6 bases and J by 11 bases, and 16 bases separated the two germline ends. The CDR3 length is 12 residues. Germline assignment: CDR1 MNHNS and CDR2 SASEGT.

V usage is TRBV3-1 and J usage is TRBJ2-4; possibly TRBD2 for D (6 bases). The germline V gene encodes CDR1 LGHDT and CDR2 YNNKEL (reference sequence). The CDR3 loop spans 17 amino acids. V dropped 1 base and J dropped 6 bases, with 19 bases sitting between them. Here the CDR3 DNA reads TGTGCCAGCAGCCAAGGTGGGACTCTCATTTCGGGAAACATTCAGTACTTC. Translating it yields CASSQGGTLISGNIQYF. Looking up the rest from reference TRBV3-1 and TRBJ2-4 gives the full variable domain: DTAVSQTPKYLVTQMGNDKSIKCEQNLGHDTMYWYKQDSKKFLKIMFSYNNKELIINETVPNRFSPKSPDKAHLNLHINSLELGDSAVYFCASSQGGTLISGNIQYFGAGTRLSVL.

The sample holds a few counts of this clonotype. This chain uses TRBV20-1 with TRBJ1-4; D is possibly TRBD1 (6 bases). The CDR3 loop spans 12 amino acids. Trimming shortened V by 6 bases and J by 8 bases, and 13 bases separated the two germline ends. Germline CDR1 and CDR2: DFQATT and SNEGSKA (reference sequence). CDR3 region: CSAERQAEKLFF. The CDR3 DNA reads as TGCAGTGCCGAGAGACAGGCAGAAAAACTGTTTTTT.

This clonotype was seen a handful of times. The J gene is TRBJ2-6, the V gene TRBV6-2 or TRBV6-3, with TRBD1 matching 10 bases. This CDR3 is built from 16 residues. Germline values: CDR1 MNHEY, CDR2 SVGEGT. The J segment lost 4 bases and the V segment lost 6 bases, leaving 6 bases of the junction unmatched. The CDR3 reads CASSPDRGRGANVLTF. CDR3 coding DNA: TGTGCCAGCAGCCCCGACAGGGGGCGAGGGGCCAACGTCCTGACTTTC.

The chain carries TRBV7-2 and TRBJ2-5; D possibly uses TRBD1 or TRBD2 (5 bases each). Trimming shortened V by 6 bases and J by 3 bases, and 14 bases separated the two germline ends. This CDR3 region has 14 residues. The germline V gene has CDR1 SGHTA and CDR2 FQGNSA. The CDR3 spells CASSLSATEETQYF. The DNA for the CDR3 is TGTGCCAGCAGTCTTAGCGCGACAGAAGAGACCCAGTACTTC.

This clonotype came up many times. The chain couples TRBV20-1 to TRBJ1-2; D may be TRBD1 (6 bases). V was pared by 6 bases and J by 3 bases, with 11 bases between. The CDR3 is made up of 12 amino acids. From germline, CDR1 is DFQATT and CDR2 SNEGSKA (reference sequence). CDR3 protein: CSARRQDYGYTF. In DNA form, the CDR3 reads TGCAGTGCCCGCCGACAGGACTATGGCTACACCTTC.

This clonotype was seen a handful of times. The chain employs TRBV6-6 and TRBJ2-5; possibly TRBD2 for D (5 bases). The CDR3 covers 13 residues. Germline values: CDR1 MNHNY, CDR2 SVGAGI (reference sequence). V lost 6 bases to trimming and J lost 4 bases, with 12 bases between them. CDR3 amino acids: CASRTLVAETQYF. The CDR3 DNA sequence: TGTGCCAGCAGAACACTAGTTGCAGAGACCCAGTACTTC.

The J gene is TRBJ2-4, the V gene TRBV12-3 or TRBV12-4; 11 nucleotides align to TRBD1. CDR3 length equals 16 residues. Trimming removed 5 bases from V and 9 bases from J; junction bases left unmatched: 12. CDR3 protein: CASSHSGTGGVGIQYF. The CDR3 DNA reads TGTGCCAGCAGTCACTCCGGGACAGGGGGGGTAGGCATTCAGTACTTC.